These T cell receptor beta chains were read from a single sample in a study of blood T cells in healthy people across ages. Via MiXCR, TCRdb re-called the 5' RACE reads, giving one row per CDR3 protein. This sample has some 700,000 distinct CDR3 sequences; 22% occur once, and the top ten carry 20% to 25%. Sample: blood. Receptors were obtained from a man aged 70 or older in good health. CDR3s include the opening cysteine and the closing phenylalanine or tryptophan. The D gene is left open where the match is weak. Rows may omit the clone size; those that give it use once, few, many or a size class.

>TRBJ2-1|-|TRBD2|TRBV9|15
CASSVTSSGDNEQFF
TGTGCCAGCAGCGTAACTAGCAGCGGGGATAATGAGCAGTTCTTC
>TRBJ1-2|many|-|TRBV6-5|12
CASSGPLYGYTF
TGTGCCAGCAGTGGTCCCCTCTATGGCTACACCTTC
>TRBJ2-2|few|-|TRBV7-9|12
CASSSVSGELFF
TGTGCCAGCAGCTCCGTATCCGGGGAGCTGTTTTTT
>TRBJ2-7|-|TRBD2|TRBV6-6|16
CASRLGLAGESYEQYF
TGTGCCAGCAGACTAGGACTAGCGGGGGAGTCCTACGAGCAGTACTTC
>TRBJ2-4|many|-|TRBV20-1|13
CSAPSPSTSFQYF
TGCAGTGCCCCCAGCCCCTCCACGTCTTTTCAGTACTTC
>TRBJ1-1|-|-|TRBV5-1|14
CASSGGGMNTEAFF
TGCGCCAGCAGCGGCGGGGGCATGAACACTGAAGCTTTCTTT
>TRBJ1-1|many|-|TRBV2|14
CASSESRDLTEAFF
TGTGCCAGCAGTGAAAGCAGGGACTTGACTGAAGCTTTCTTT
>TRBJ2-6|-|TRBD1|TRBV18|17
CASSIQGAVYGANVLTF
TGTGCCAGCTCAATACAGGGGGCAGTATACGGGGCCAACGTCCTGACTTTC
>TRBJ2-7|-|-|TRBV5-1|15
CASSFRSISSYEQYF
TGCGCCAGCAGCTTTAGAAGCATTAGCTCCTACGAGCAGTACTTC
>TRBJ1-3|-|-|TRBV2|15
CASSEWVISGNTIYF
TGTGCCAGCAGTGAGTGGGTGATCTCTGGAAACACCATATATTTT
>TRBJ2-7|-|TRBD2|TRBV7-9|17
CASSLVGLAERTYEQYF
TGTGCCAGCAGCTTAGTGGGACTAGCGGAACGTACCTACGAGCAGTACTTC
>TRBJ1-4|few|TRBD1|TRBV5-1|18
CASRAGTGGLAPNEKLFF
TGCGCCAGCAGGGCCGGGACAGGGGGCCTTGCCCCGAATGAAAAACTGTTTTTT
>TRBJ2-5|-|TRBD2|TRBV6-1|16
CASSIRLAGTQETQYF
TGTGCCAGCAGTATCCGACTAGCGGGAACTCAAGAGACCCAGTACTTC
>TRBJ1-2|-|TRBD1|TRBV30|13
CAWSDQGVYGYTF
TGTGCCTGGAGTGATCAGGGGGTCTATGGCTACACCTTC
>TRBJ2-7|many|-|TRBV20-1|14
CSAREGGDSYEQYF
TGCAGTGCTAGAGAAGGGGGGGACTCCTACGAGCAGTACTTC
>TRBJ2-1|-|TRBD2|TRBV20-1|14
CSASPASGVHEQFF
TGCAGTGCTAGCCCCGCTAGCGGGGTGCATGAGCAGTTCTTC
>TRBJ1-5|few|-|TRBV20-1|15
CSARRGGRSNQPQHF
TGCAGTGCCCGGAGGGGTGGACGTAGCAATCAGCCCCAGCATTTT
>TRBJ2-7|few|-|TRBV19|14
CASSTYGNSYEQYF
TGTGCCAGTAGTACTTACGGGAACTCCTACGAGCAGTACTTC
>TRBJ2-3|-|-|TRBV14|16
CASSQYGGRDTDTQYF
TGTGCCAGCAGCCAATATGGGGGTAGGGACACAGATACGCAGTATTTT
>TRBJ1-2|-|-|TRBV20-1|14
CSAREVGMDYGYTF
TGCAGTGCTAGAGAGGTGGGAATGGACTATGGCTACACCTTC
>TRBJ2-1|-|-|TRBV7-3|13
CASSKTSWAEQFF
TGTGCCAGCAGCAAGACTAGTTGGGCTGAGCAGTTCTTC
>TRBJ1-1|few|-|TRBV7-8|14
CASSSAISRTEAFF
TGTGCCAGCAGCTCCGCGATAAGTAGGACTGAAGCTTTCTTT
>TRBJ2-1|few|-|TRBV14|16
CASSHLFGPGYNEQFF
TGTGCCAGCAGCCATTTGTTTGGGCCAGGGTACAATGAGCAGTTCTTC